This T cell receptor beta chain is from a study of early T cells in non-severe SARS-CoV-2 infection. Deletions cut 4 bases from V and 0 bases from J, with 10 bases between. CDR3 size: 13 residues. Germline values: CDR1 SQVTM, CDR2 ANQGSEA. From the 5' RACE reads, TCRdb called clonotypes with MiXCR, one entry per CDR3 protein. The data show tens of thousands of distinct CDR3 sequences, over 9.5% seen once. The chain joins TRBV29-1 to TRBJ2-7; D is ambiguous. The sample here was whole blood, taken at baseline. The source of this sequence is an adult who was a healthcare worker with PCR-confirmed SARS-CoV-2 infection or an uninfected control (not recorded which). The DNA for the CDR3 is TGCAGCGTTGTGGTCAGTAGCTCCTACGAGCAGTACTTC. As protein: CSVVVSSSYEQYF.